The next 14 T cell receptor beta chains were all read from a single sample in a study of blood T cell repertoires in COVID-19. TCRdb's copy holds only in-frame clones and misses some; the assay was immunoSEQ multiplex PCR. The table records over 200,000 clones, less than 90% of them present only once. What was sequenced was peripheral blood. These receptor sequences come from a woman in her seventies with active or convalescent COVID-19.

This clone was detected a few times. The chain carries TRBV10-3 and TRBJ2-3; 7 bases align to TRBD1. Per germline, CDR1 ENHRY and CDR2 SYGVKD. This CDR3 comprises 12 residues. Trimming at V came to 11 bases and at J to 6 bases, leaving 8 bases not matched to a gene. The CDR3 is CAVRQGSDTQYF. The CDR3 region has the DNA TGTGCCGTAAGACAGGGATCGGATACGCAGTATTTT.

The chain uses TRBV27 and TRBJ1-2; 8 positions match TRBD1. The germline V gene encodes CDR1 MNHEY and CDR2 SMNVEV (reference sequence). The CDR3 is 15 amino acids. V shed 6 bases and J 5 bases; nucleotides not matched to a gene: 11. The CDR3 region has the DNA TGTGCCAGCAGCCCCCTCGACAGGGGTTATTATGGCTACACCTTC. It translates to CASSPLDRGYYGYTF.

The chain joins TRBV5-1 to TRBJ2-3, with 10 positions matching TRBD2. The germline CDR1 and CDR2 sequences are SGHRS and YFSETQ. This CDR3 has 15 amino acids. With 2 bases clipped from V and 3 bases from J, the junction kept 3 bases outside the gene matches. CDR3 sequence: CASSFLAGVTDTQYF. The CDR3 region has the DNA TGCGCCAGCAGCTTTCTAGCGGGAGTGACAGATACGCAGTATTTT.

The chain has TRBV5-1 and TRBJ2-1, with a tentative D call TRBD2 (5 bases). CDR1 SGHRS and CDR2 YFSETQ come from the germline V gene. The CDR3 is 18 amino acids. Trimming left V 0 bases short and J 1 base short, with 17 bases between. This chain's CDR3 is CASSLGFSGSGSYNEQFF. CDR3 coding DNA: TGCGCCAGCAGCTTGGGTTTCTCCGGTTCGGGATCCTACAATGAGCAGTTCTTC. The whole variable domain, remainder taken from reference TRBV5-1 and TRBJ2-1, is KAGVTQTPRYLIKTRGQQVTLSCSPISGHRSVSWYQQTPGQGLQFLFEYFSETQRNKGNFPGRFSGRQFSNSRSEMNVSTLELGDSALYLCASSLGFSGSGSYNEQFFGPGTRLTVL.

The gene calls are TRBV4-2 and TRBJ1-2; D uncertain. Germline-derived CDR1 and CDR2 are LGHNA and YNFKEQ. The CDR3 extends over 15 amino acids. Trimming took 0 bases from V and 1 from J, leaving 9 bases between them. CDR3 bases: TGTGCCAGCAGCCAAGATTTGAGAATTAACTATGGCTACACCTTC. It specifies CASSQDLRINYGYTF.

This chain uses TRBV18 with TRBJ1-1; a possible D gene is TRBD1 (5 bases). Germline CDR1 is KGHSH and CDR2 is LQKENI. The CDR3 is 15 residues long. The V and J ends lost 0 bases and 4 bases respectively, with 12 bases between them. The CDR3 region is CASSPPPSQGTEAFF. The CDR3 nucleotides read TGTGCCAGCTCACCACCCCCTTCGCAGGGCACTGAAGCTTTCTTT.

J is TRBJ2-3 and V is TRBV4-3; D might be TRBD2 (5 bases). With 0 bases removed from V and 6 bases from J, the gap between germline ends came to 16 bases. Germline V lookup: CDR1 LGHNA, CDR2 YSLEER. The CDR3 covers 16 residues. Here the CDR3 reads CASSQDPRTVRDTQYF. The CDR3, as DNA: TGCGCCAGCAGCCAAGATCCCCGGACTGTACGGGATACGCAGTATTTT.

The rearrangement links TRBV10-3 to TRBJ2-3; 7 bases are a match to TRBD1. The CDR3 length is 18 residues. Germline lookup yields CDR1 ENHRY and CDR2 SYGVKD. Trimming removed 3 bases from V and 0 bases from J; junction bases left unmatched: 12. CDR3 coding DNA: TGTGCCATCAGTGACTCGGCAGGGGGAAAAGCTAGCACAGATACGCAGTATTTT. It yields the protein CAISDSAGGKASTDTQYF.

This clone was found once. The chain's CDR3 is CASSYRTGAVGGYTF. For the CDR3, the DNA is TGTGCCAGCAGTTACCGGACAGGGGCAGTTGGTGGCTACACCTTC. The chain joins TRBV6-5 to TRBJ1-2; 9 positions match TRBD1. The germline V gene has CDR1 MNHEY and CDR2 SVGAGI. The J segment lost 7 bases and the V segment lost 2 bases, leaving 8 bases of the junction unmatched. The CDR3 loop spans 15 amino acids.

The V call is TRBV5-4, the J call TRBJ2-1; possible D gene TRBD2, 7 bases. Per the germline V gene, CDR1 is SGHNT and CDR2 is YYREEE (reference sequence). Trimming removed 2 bases at V and 3 bases at J, with 12 bases between. This CDR3 contains 15 residues. CDR3 sequence reads: CASSLGGAIYNEQFF. For the CDR3, the DNA is TGTGCCAGCAGCTTAGGGGGGGCTATCTACAATGAGCAGTTCTTC.

This sequence joins TRBV3-1 (or the pseudogene TRBV3-2) and TRBJ2-3; TRBD2 matches at 12 bases. CDR1 LGHDT and CDR2 YNNKEL come from the germline V gene (reference sequence). This CDR3 comprises 13 residues. The trim removed 8 bases at V and 5 bases at J, leaving 2 bases unmatched. This chain's CDR3 is CASRLAGEDTQYF. The CDR3 bases are TGTGCCAGCCGACTAGCGGGAGAAGATACGCAGTATTTT.

V and J are TRBV2 and TRBJ1-2; a weak D match, TRBD1 (6 bases). The germline V and J ends were trimmed by 1 base and 4 bases, with 16 bases remaining between them. The CDR3 runs to 16 residues. Germline V lookup: CDR1 SNHLY, CDR2 FYNNEI. CDR3 DNA sequence: TGTGCCAGCAGTGAAGTTAATCCCCGGGACACCTATGGCTACACCTTC. Translation gives CASSEVNPRDTYGYTF. Looking up the rest from reference TRBV2 and TRBJ1-2 gives the full variable domain: EPEVTQTPSHQVTQMGQEVILRCVPISNHLYFYWYRQILGQKVEFLVSFYNNEISEKSEIFDDQFSVERPDGSNFTLKIRSTKLEDSAMYFCASSEVNPRDTYGYTFGSGTRLTVV.

V is TRBV7-9 and J is TRBJ1-1; D unclear. There are 11 residues in the CDR3. With 1 base removed from V and 8 bases from J, the gap between germline ends came to 5 bases. Germline-derived CDR1 and CDR2 are SEHNR and FQNEAQ (reference sequence). CDR3 amino acids: CASSLGEEAFF. The CDR3 DNA is TGTGCCAGCAGCTTAGGGGAGGAAGCTTTCTTT.

The table lists this clone with a few counts. This sample also contains other DNA sequences that code for the same CDR3. CDR3: CASSLVQGTDTQYF. In DNA, the CDR3 is TGCGCCAGCAGCTTGGTGCAGGGTACAGATACGCAGTATTTT. The rearrangement links TRBV5-1 to TRBJ2-3, with a tentative D call TRBD1 (5 bases). The CDR3 has 14 amino acids. Germline V gene sequence: CDR1 SGHRS, CDR2 YFSETQ. V dropped 0 bases and J dropped 3 bases, with 8 bases sitting between them. The full variable domain, its missing parts supplied by reference TRBV5-1 and TRBJ2-3, is KAGVTQTPRYLIKTRGQQVTLSCSPISGHRSVSWYQQTPGQGLQFLFEYFSETQRNKGNFPGRFSGRQFSNSRSEMNVSTLELGDSALYLCASSLVQGTDTQYFGPGTRLTVL.